Sequencing of this T cell receptor (beta chain) was carried out in a study of vaccination effects on CD4 cells after COVID-19. Study as a whole: After the second dose, samples were taken at median day 72.

To note about this clone: Its matching antigen is unknown.

The ends were cut back, 1 base at V and 4 bases at J, with 17 bases in the middle. CDR1 LGHDT and CDR2 YNNKEL come from the germline V gene (reference sequence). This CDR3 comprises 17 residues. TCRdb's table, derived via immunoSEQ multiplex PCR, lists solely in-frame clones and lacks some. The sample includes some 74,000 clones, 81% of them seen just once. CD4+ T cells specific for antigen were expanded with viral peptide pools by the ViraFEST assay before sequencing. Following culture for roughly 10 days, CD4+ T cells were isolated. Two-dose BNT162b2 or mRNA-1273 vaccination was given to participants. Half-medium changes using IL-2 medium occurred on days 3 and 7. Points from the study as a whole: Late after vaccination, infection- and vaccine-induced clones showed marked clonal contraction.

This chain connects TRBV3-1 (or the pseudogene TRBV3-2) to TRBJ1-5; a weak D match, TRBD1 (6 bases). The TCR comes from a human donor who received a COVID-19 vaccine. The starting material was CD4+ T cells from PBMCs cultured with HCoV-229E spike peptides, obtained after COVID-19 vaccination. The DNA for the CDR3 is TGTGCCAGCAGCCAAGGGGGCAGGGGAAGGAAGAATCAGCCCCAGCATTTT. Amino acid sequence: CASSQGGRGRKNQPQHF.